The rows below give T cell receptor beta chains drawn from one sample of a study of blood T cell repertoires in COVID-19. Assay: immunoSEQ multiplex PCR; the TCRdb copy retains only in-frame clones and omits some. Of more than 110,000 clones listed, roughly 80% are singletons. Input material: peripheral blood. These receptors all stem from a woman between 50 and 59 years old with active or convalescent COVID-19. Each CDR3 is given with its conserved first and last residue. A D gene is named only where the DNA matches it firmly. Clone size appears in some rows only: once, few, many, or a class for an expanded clone.

clone_size: few
cdr3_length: 14
v_call: TRBV9
d_call: -
j_call: TRBJ1-3
cdr3_aa: CASSVKGEGHTIYF
cdr3_nt: TGTGCCAGCAGCGTAAAGGGGGAGGGTCACACCATATATTTT

clone_size: -
cdr3_length: 16
v_call: TRBV7-8
d_call: TRBD1
j_call: TRBJ2-5
cdr3_aa: CASSIATGGFQETQYF
cdr3_nt: TGTGCCAGCAGCATAGCCACAGGGGGCTTCCAAGAGACCCAGTACTTC

clone_size: -
cdr3_length: 17
v_call: TRBV6-2/TRBV6-3
d_call: TRBD1
j_call: TRBJ1-2
cdr3_aa: CASSLLRTGALYEGYTF
cdr3_nt: TGTGCCAGCAGTCTTCTTCGAACAGGGGCCCTCTATGAGGGCTACACCTTC

clone_size: -
cdr3_length: 14
v_call: TRBV5-6
d_call: TRBD1
j_call: TRBJ2-5
cdr3_aa: CASSRTGGGETQYF
cdr3_nt: TGTGCCAGCAGCAGGACAGGGGGTGGGGAGACCCAGTACTTC

clone_size: few
cdr3_length: 15
v_call: TRBV9
d_call: -
j_call: TRBJ1-2
cdr3_aa: CASSVGAGHRYGYTF
cdr3_nt: TGTGCCAGCAGCGTAGGGGCAGGGCATAGGTATGGCTACACCTTC

clone_size: -
cdr3_length: 13
v_call: TRBV28
d_call: TRBD1
j_call: TRBJ2-7
cdr3_aa: CASRMTGGSEQYF
cdr3_nt: TGTGCCAGCAGAATGACAGGGGGTTCCGAGCAGTACTTC

clone_size: many
cdr3_length: 13
v_call: TRBV6-5
d_call: -
j_call: TRBJ1-1
cdr3_aa: CASRTIGESEAFF
cdr3_nt: TGTGCCAGCAGGACGATCGGGGAATCTGAAGCTTTCTTT

clone_size: -
cdr3_length: 14
v_call: TRBV5-5
d_call: -
j_call: TRBJ1-3
cdr3_aa: CASSFQGTGNTIYF
cdr3_nt: TGTGCCAGCAGCTTCCAGGGGACTGGAAACACCATATATTTT

clone_size: -
cdr3_length: 16
v_call: TRBV27
d_call: TRBD1
j_call: TRBJ1-1
cdr3_aa: CASSDRGRFPNTEAFF
cdr3_nt: TGTGCCAGCAGCGACAGGGGGCGCTTCCCGAACACTGAAGCTTTCTTT

clone_size: -
cdr3_length: 14
v_call: TRBV7-2
d_call: TRBD2
j_call: TRBJ2-3
cdr3_aa: CASSLALTSGVQYF
cdr3_nt: TGTGCCAGCAGCTTAGCGCTGACTAGCGGTGTCCAGTATTTT

clone_size: -
cdr3_length: 14
v_call: TRBV5-1
d_call: -
j_call: TRBJ1-3
cdr3_aa: CASSRGRAGNTIYF
cdr3_nt: TGCGCCAGCAGCCGAGGAAGAGCTGGAAACACCATATATTTT

clone_size: -
cdr3_length: 14
v_call: TRBV3-1/TRBV3-2
d_call: -
j_call: TRBJ1-5
cdr3_aa: CASSQVVGQQPQHF
cdr3_nt: TGTGCCAGCAGCCAAGTGGTGGGCCAACAGCCCCAGCATTTT

clone_size: -
cdr3_length: 16
v_call: TRBV5-5
d_call: TRBD2
j_call: TRBJ2-1
cdr3_aa: CASSLGTSLSYNEQFF
cdr3_nt: TGTGCCAGCAGCTTGGGGACTAGCCTCTCCTACAATGAGCAGTTCTTC

clone_size: -
cdr3_length: 13
v_call: TRBV7-2
d_call: TRBD2
j_call: TRBJ2-5
cdr3_aa: CASSPPGGETQYF
cdr3_nt: TGTGCCAGCAGCCCCCCCGGGGGGGAGACCCAGTACTTC

clone_size: -
cdr3_length: 14
v_call: TRBV5-1
d_call: -
j_call: TRBJ1-1
cdr3_aa: CASSFYDSSSPAFF
cdr3_nt: TGCGCCAGCAGCTTCTATGACTCTTCTTCCCCAGCTTTCTTT

clone_size: few
cdr3_length: 12
v_call: TRBV12-3/TRBV12-4
d_call: -
j_call: TRBJ2-7
cdr3_aa: CASSGAADEQYF
cdr3_nt: TGTGCCAGCAGTGGGGCAGCCGACGAGCAGTACTTC

clone_size: -
cdr3_length: 18
v_call: TRBV7-9
d_call: TRBD1
j_call: TRBJ2-7
cdr3_aa: CASSSPYRQGQGQYEQYF
cdr3_nt: TGTGCCAGCAGCTCACCATACCGACAGGGACAGGGACAATACGAGCAGTACTTC

clone_size: -
cdr3_length: 14
v_call: TRBV7-9
d_call: -
j_call: TRBJ1-4
cdr3_aa: CASSYGQNNEKLFF
cdr3_nt: TGTGCCAGCAGCTACGGACAGAATAATGAAAAACTGTTTTTT

clone_size: -
cdr3_length: 16
v_call: TRBV7-3
d_call: TRBD2
j_call: TRBJ2-1
cdr3_aa: CASIPTSGSSYNEQFF
cdr3_nt: TGTGCCAGCATCCCGACTAGCGGGAGCTCCTACAATGAGCAGTTCTTC

clone_size: many
cdr3_length: 14
v_call: TRBV7-2
d_call: -
j_call: TRBJ1-1
cdr3_aa: CASSSQGPGTEAFF
cdr3_nt: TGTGCCAGCAGCTCCCAGGGGCCCGGCACTGAAGCTTTCTTT

clone_size: -
cdr3_length: 13
v_call: TRBV5-6
d_call: -
j_call: TRBJ1-2
cdr3_aa: CASSLGAIYGYTF
cdr3_nt: TGTGCCAGCAGCTTGGGCGCCATCTATGGCTACACCTTC

clone_size: -
cdr3_length: 14
v_call: TRBV19
d_call: TRBD1
j_call: TRBJ2-5
cdr3_aa: CASSIRTGGETQYF
cdr3_nt: TGTGCCAGTAGTATTCGGACAGGGGGAGAGACCCAGTACTTC

clone_size: few
cdr3_length: 14
v_call: TRBV6-2/TRBV6-3
d_call: TRBD1
j_call: TRBJ2-7
cdr3_aa: CASSPTQGPYEQYF
cdr3_nt: TGTGCCAGCAGCCCCACACAGGGGCCCTACGAGCAGTACTTC

clone_size: -
cdr3_length: 13
v_call: TRBV30
d_call: -
j_call: TRBJ1-5
cdr3_aa: CAWKGDSNQPQHF
cdr3_nt: TGTGCCTGGAAGGGGGATAGCAATCAGCCCCAGCATTTT

clone_size: once
cdr3_length: 14
v_call: TRBV11-3
d_call: -
j_call: TRBJ2-3
cdr3_aa: CASSTSGVTDTQYF
cdr3_nt: TGTGCCAGCAGCACAAGCGGAGTTACAGATACGCAGTATTTT

clone_size: -
cdr3_length: 13
v_call: TRBV6-5
d_call: -
j_call: TRBJ1-1
cdr3_aa: CASSRQLNTEAFF
cdr3_nt: TGTGCCAGCAGTAGACAATTGAACACTGAAGCTTTCTTT

clone_size: -
cdr3_length: 18
v_call: TRBV11-2
d_call: TRBD2
j_call: TRBJ2-1
cdr3_aa: CASSLERGTSGRADEQFF
cdr3_nt: TGTGCCAGCAGCTTAGAACGAGGGACTAGCGGGAGGGCTGATGAGCAGTTCTTC

clone_size: -
cdr3_length: 15
v_call: TRBV6-5
d_call: -
j_call: TRBJ1-1
cdr3_aa: CASSYYPGRGTEAFF
cdr3_nt: TGTGCCAGCAGTTACTATCCAGGGAGGGGCACTGAAGCTTTCTTT

clone_size: -
cdr3_length: 17
v_call: TRBV11-2
d_call: TRBD2
j_call: TRBJ2-3
cdr3_aa: CASSPQGLAGSTDTQYF
cdr3_nt: TGTGCCAGCAGCCCCCAAGGACTAGCGGGTAGCACAGATACGCAGTATTTT

clone_size: few
cdr3_length: 15
v_call: TRBV5-4
d_call: -
j_call: TRBJ2-1
cdr3_aa: CASSFPGDLSDEQFF
cdr3_nt: TGTGCCAGCAGCTTTCCGGGGGACTTGAGCGATGAGCAGTTCTTC

clone_size: -
cdr3_length: 20
v_call: TRBV4-2
d_call: TRBD2
j_call: TRBJ2-3
cdr3_aa: CASSQVRLGLAGGNTDTQYF
cdr3_nt: TGTGCCAGCAGCCAAGTCCGGCTAGGCCTAGCGGGGGGGAACACAGATACGCAGTATTTT

clone_size: -
cdr3_length: 14
v_call: TRBV27
d_call: -
j_call: TRBJ2-7
cdr3_aa: CASSLYIGGVEQYF
cdr3_nt: TGTGCCAGCAGTTTATATATAGGGGGGGTCGAGCAGTACTTC

clone_size: -
cdr3_length: 15
v_call: TRBV25-1
d_call: TRBD1
j_call: TRBJ1-5
cdr3_aa: CASRTPGQGRQPQHF
cdr3_nt: TGTGCCAGCAGGACCCCGGGACAGGGACGTCAGCCCCAGCATTTT

clone_size: -
cdr3_length: 16
v_call: TRBV5-4
d_call: TRBD2
j_call: TRBJ2-3
cdr3_aa: CASSSRGGLATDTQYF
cdr3_nt: TGTGCCAGCAGCTCCCGGGGGGGACTAGCAACAGATACGCAGTATTTT

clone_size: -
cdr3_length: 13
v_call: TRBV19
d_call: -
j_call: TRBJ1-4
cdr3_aa: CASSPGINEKLFF
cdr3_nt: TGTGCCAGTAGTCCCGGGATTAATGAAAAACTGTTTTTT

clone_size: -
cdr3_length: 14
v_call: TRBV19
d_call: -
j_call: TRBJ2-1
cdr3_aa: CASSAGSTHNEQFF
cdr3_nt: TGTGCCAGTAGTGCTGGGAGTACCCACAATGAGCAGTTCTTC

clone_size: -
cdr3_length: 14
v_call: TRBV7-2
d_call: -
j_call: TRBJ1-1
cdr3_aa: CASSLGLRNTEAFF
cdr3_nt: TGTGCCAGCAGCTTAGGACTGAGGAACACTGAAGCTTTCTTT

clone_size: -
cdr3_length: 11
v_call: TRBV30
d_call: -
j_call: TRBJ1-4
cdr3_aa: CAWSGGDIESF
cdr3_nt: TGTGCCTGGAGCGGTGGGGACATCGAATCTTTT

clone_size: -
cdr3_length: 16
v_call: TRBV7-9
d_call: -
j_call: TRBJ1-5
cdr3_aa: CASRRTHRGGDQPQHF
cdr3_nt: TGTGCCAGCCGAAGGACCCATAGGGGAGGGGATCAGCCCCAGCATTTT

clone_size: -
cdr3_length: 15
v_call: TRBV7-2
d_call: TRBD1
j_call: TRBJ2-7
cdr3_aa: CASSHSRTGPREQYF
cdr3_nt: TGTGCCAGCAGCCACTCTAGGACAGGGCCGAGGGAGCAGTACTTC

clone_size: -
cdr3_length: 19
v_call: TRBV5-8
d_call: TRBD2
j_call: TRBJ2-1
cdr3_aa: CASSPAATSGRVSDNEQFF
cdr3_nt: TGTGCCAGCAGCCCGGCGGCGACTAGCGGGAGAGTTAGCGACAATGAGCAGTTCTTC

clone_size: -
cdr3_length: 13
v_call: TRBV19
d_call: TRBD1
j_call: TRBJ1-1
cdr3_aa: CASGYRGRTEAFF
cdr3_nt: TGTGCCAGTGGGTACAGGGGGCGGACTGAAGCTTTCTTT

clone_size: -
cdr3_length: 16
v_call: TRBV7-2
d_call: -
j_call: TRBJ2-7
cdr3_aa: CASSLAPAGSSYEQYF
cdr3_nt: TGTGCCAGCAGCTTAGCGCCGGCGGGGAGCTCCTACGAGCAGTACTTC

clone_size: -
cdr3_length: 15
v_call: TRBV29-1
d_call: -
j_call: TRBJ2-2
cdr3_aa: CSVASASANTGELFF
cdr3_nt: TGCAGCGTGGCATCGGCTAGCGCGAACACCGGGGAGCTGTTTTTT

clone_size: -
cdr3_length: 15
v_call: TRBV19
d_call: -
j_call: TRBJ2-1
cdr3_aa: CASSMGGHFYNEQFF
cdr3_nt: TGTGCCAGTAGTATGGGTGGGCACTTCTACAATGAGCAGTTCTTC

clone_size: -
cdr3_length: 15
v_call: TRBV13
d_call: TRBD2
j_call: TRBJ2-3
cdr3_aa: CASSPTSGRADTQYF
cdr3_nt: TGTGCCAGCAGCCCCACCAGCGGGAGGGCGGATACGCAGTATTTT